The T cell receptor beta chain under discussion was sequenced for a study of shared clonotypes between healthy human individuals (dated by TCRdb to 2018 to 2020). As for the study more broadly: Two women and a few men aged 18 to 49 years were included in the cohort. The study deeply sequenced blood TCR repertoires of about 5 healthy adults to estimate repertoire size and the extent of clonotype sharing between individuals. Between about 0.8 and 9 billion PBMCs per donor were obtained by leukapheresis. Per donor, three plates each were used for CD4 naive and CD4 memory, two for CD8 naive, and one for CD8 memory. Different laboratories and diverse techniques were used to prepare libraries and sequence TCR repertoires, to increase sequencing depth and limit assay-specific biases. Overall study results and their limits: Across four donors, approximately 4.6% of naive CD4, roughly 3.8% of naive CD8, roughly 2.3% of memory CD4, and 0.4% of memory CD8 clonotypes were shared. Pairwise subsampling indicated that sequencing depth was expected to affect the degree of clonotype sharing among donors. Compared with non-shared clonotypes, the clonotypes found in all four sorted-subset donors had higher generation probabilities. Sampling was limited to blood, and TCR repertoires in tissue likely differ from TCR repertoires in blood. Rarefaction of sorted-subset datasets indicated incomplete sequencing despite the large sequencing depth. Estimated clonotype richness was generally larger for naive than for memory subsets. The genetic and exposure-history diversity represented was limited by the small number of donors.

Of note for this clone: There is no known antigen for this receptor. No much larger clone exists at a distance of one base, and base qualities are not known.

The CDR3 contains 17 residues, cysteine and phenylalanine counted. Only the CDR3 DNA is retained, 51 bases long and in frame from the first base. V lost 4 bases and J lost 0 bases; the stretch between them is 19 bases long. CDR1 and CDR2, looked up from the germline V gene (reference sequence), are SEHNR and FQNEAQ. Using the deep immunoSEQ assay, TCR CDR3 regions were amplified from genomic DNA by multiplex PCR. Extracted genomic DNA from each cell subset was distributed evenly across all wells of several immunoSEQ 96-well plates, and each plate was treated as a replicate. For sorted subsets, 200 ng of genomic DNA, equivalent to around 30,000 T cell genomes, went into each replicate PCR. Purified libraries were quantified with a Qubit 3.0 fluorometer, sized on a Bioanalyzer 2100, and re-quantified with the KAPA Library Quantification kit. Every immunoSEQ 96-well plate was sequenced on a separate single-read 150-cycle Illumina NextSeq 550 flow cell. From the authors' description of their analysis: Because the immunoSEQ output held only junctional sequences and lacked quality scores, the filtering could not match the filtering applied to full-length reads. Sequences were annotated with PyIR, a Python wrapper for IgBLAST v1.9, and V/J genes and CDR3 were assigned using IMGT germline references. Reads with weak V/J assignments (E-value above 1e-6), missing CDR3, stop codons, out-of-frame junctions, or ambiguous translated residues were removed. V3J clonotypes were defined by identical inferred V gene, J gene, and CDR3 amino acid sequence. Percentage overlap between repertoires was calculated by dividing the number of shared unique clonotypes by the size of the smaller repertoire. Repertoire richness was assessed with RTK rarefaction, the Chao1 estimator, and Recon v2.1 estimates of unobserved clonotypes. For all TCRbeta clonotypes obtained by the gDNA method from a handful of donors, generation probabilities were computed with OLGA. TCRdb retrieved this table from immuneACCESS and kept in-frame rearrangements only. Not all clones are present; in checked studies, unresolved V genes account for under half, and no reason is known for the remainder. The V and J calls and clone size are taken from that table; D and trimming were inferred from the DNA. The sample contains fewer than 1.6 million clones, 98% to 99% of them found a single time. Approximately 0.4% of the sample lies in the top ten.

The donors were healthy, HIV-negative adults with no recently reported acute infections or vaccinations. Every donor was a Caucasian adult residing in Nashville, Tennessee, USA. CD4+ T cells were enriched through magnetic negative selection, after which naive cells were positively selected on CD45RA and the remaining negative fraction served as the memory subset. After blood collection by leukapheresis, PBMCs were isolated using Ficoll-Histopaque density gradient centrifugation and then cryopreserved in the vapor phase of liquid nitrogen. Analytical flow cytometry was used to check the purity and quantity of every magnetically sorted T cell population. Each sorted fraction had its genomic DNA isolated and then quantified by UV absorbance on a Nanodrop 2000c.

What was sequenced was naive CD4+ T cells sorted from blood. This specimen's cell subset or site label, per the study, means: CD45RA+ positively selected. The clonotype originates from a man between 25 and 39 years old in good health. This receptor chain uses TRBV7-9 and TRBJ2-7, and the D gene may be TRBD1, 6 bases matching. The CDR3 region: CASSSRTLQGLSYEQYF. The DNA is TGTGCCAGCAGCTCAAGGACCCTCCAGGGGCTCTCCTACGAGCAGTACTTC.